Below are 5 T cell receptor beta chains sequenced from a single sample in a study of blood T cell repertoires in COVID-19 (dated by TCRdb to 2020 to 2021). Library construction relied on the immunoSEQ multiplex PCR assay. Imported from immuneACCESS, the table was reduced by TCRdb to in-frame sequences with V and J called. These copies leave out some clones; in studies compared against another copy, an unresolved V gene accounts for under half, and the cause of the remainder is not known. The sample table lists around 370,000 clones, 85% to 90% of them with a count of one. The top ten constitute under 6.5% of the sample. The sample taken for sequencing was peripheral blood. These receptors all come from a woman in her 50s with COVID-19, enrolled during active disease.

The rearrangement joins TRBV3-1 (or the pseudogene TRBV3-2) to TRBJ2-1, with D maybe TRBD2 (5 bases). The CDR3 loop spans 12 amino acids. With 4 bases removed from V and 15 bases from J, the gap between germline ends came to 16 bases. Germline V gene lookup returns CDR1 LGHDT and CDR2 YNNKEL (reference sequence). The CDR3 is CASSPAGGVGFF. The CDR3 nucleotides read TGTGCCAGCAGCCCCGCCGGAGGCGTGGGGTTCTTC.

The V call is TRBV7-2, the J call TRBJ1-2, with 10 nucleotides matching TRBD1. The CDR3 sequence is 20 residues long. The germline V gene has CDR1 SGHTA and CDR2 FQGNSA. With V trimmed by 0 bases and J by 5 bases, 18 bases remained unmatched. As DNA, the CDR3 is TGTGCCAGCAGCTTAGCCTCGAGGCCCCTTCCCGGGACAGGGGAGTATGGCTACACCTTC. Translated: CASSLASRPLPGTGEYGYTF.

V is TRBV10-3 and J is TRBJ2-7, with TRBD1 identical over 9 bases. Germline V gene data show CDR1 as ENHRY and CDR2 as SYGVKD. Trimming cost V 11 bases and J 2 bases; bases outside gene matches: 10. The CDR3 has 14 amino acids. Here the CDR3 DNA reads TGTGCCGTAGGGCGGGACAGGGAAACCTACGAGCAGTACTTC. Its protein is CAVGRDRETYEQYF.

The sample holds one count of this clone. The CDR3 coding sequence is TGTGCCAGCAGTTACACCAGGACTAGCCTCGGTGAGCAGTTCTTC. Its protein product is CASSYTRTSLGEQFF. The chain combines TRBV6-5 with TRBJ2-1; 8 bases line up with TRBD2. In germline, CDR1 is MNHEY, CDR2 SVGAGI. The length of the CDR3 is 15 residues. V was pared by 2 bases and J by 9 bases, with 9 bases of the junction left unmatched.

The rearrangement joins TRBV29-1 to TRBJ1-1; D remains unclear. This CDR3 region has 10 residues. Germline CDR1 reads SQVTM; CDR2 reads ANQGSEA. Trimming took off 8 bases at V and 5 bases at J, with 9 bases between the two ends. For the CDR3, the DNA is TGCAGCTCAAGGACTACTGAAGCTTTCTTT. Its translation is CSSRTTEAFF.